The entry below describes one T cell receptor beta chain. Its target is unknown. Both 60 Vbeta primers and 13 Jbeta primers went into the PCR. TCRdb keeps only in-frame clones here, not all; method: immunoSEQ multiplex PCR. This sample carries tens of thousands of clones, approximately 70% of them seen once, and the ten largest clones take 5.4%. The germline V gene has CDR1 SGHDT and CDR2 YYEEEE. The CDR3 covers 13 residues. V lost 4 bases and J lost 10, with 14 bases in between. These data are taken from a study of cytomegalovirus exposure and HLA in healthy donors. Study-level information: In an early release, HLA-typed donors contributed some 88 million unique TCR sequences. Notes on the study in general: The likely explanation for a cluster of highly shared sequence variants was sequencing artifact. Rates of TCR association differed by HLA locus in a later analysis, with DRB1 highest and HLA-C lowest. Cytomegalovirus status was reportedly diagnosed by the classifier with high sensitivity and specificity.

Sequencing was carried out using PBMCs. The V and J genes are TRBV5-6 and TRBJ1-4, with a possible D match to TRBD1 (5 bases). The sequence was obtained from a man in his forties or fifties in good health and CMV-seronegative. The CDR3 spells CASSGGTGGKLFF. The CDR3, as DNA: TGTGCCAGCAGCGGGGGGACGGGGGGAAAACTGTTTTTT.